The 28 T cell receptor beta chains in this list originate from one sample, sequenced in a study of shared clonotypes between healthy human individuals (dated by TCRdb to the early 2020s). The library was obtained by the immunoSEQ multiplex PCR assay. In TCRdb, the immuneACCESS table is reduced to in-frame sequences with V and J assigned. These tables do not hold every clone; where another copy was compared, an unresolved V gene accounts for under half, and the others remain unexplained. The sample records some 2,100,000 clones, 90% to 96% of which are singletons. The top ten constitute more than 0.1% of the sample. Sequencing used naive CD4+ T cells sorted from blood. Reading the label with the study, this specimen's cell subset or site is: CD45RA+ positively selected. These receptors all come from a man between 18 and 29 years old in good health.

DNA for the CDR3: TGTGCCATCAGAGAGAGCGGGTACGGCACAGATACGCAGTATTTT. It yields the protein CAIRESGYGTDTQYF. This chain connects TRBV10-3 to TRBJ2-3; possible D gene TRBD2, 6 bases. Trimming shortened V by 6 bases and J by 1 base, and 14 bases separated the two germline ends. The CDR3 loop spans 15 amino acids. Germline CDR1 is ENHRY and CDR2 is SYGVKD.

A single count supports this clone. The chain links TRBV4-1 to TRBJ2-1, with 12 bases that match TRBD1. Germline CDR1 is MGHRA and CDR2 is YSYEKL. With V trimmed by 1 base and J by 7 bases, 2 bases remained unmatched. The CDR3 has 15 residues. DNA of the CDR3: TGCGCCAGCAGCCAAGTGGGACAGGGGGCAAATGAGCAGTTCTTC. Protein product: CASSQVGQGANEQFF.

The J gene is TRBJ2-2, the V gene TRBV21-1; TRBD2, as called in the table, went unchecked against the DNA. TRBV21-1 is a listed pseudogene. CDR3 length: 13 residues. The CDR3 is CASSTGVHGELFF. The CDR3 region has the DNA TGTGCCAGCAGCACGGGAGTGCACGGGGAGCTGTTTTTT.

This clone was found once. The chain combines TRBV7-9 with TRBJ2-7, with D maybe TRBD2 (6 bases). CDR3 length: 13 amino acids. V lost 4 bases and J lost 3, with 10 bases in between. Germline CDR1 and CDR2: SEHNR and FQNEAQ (reference sequence). CDR3 coding DNA: TGTGCCAGCAGCTCCTCGGGACTCTACGAGCAGTACTTC. This codes for CASSSSGLYEQYF. The full variable domain, with the rest looked up from reference TRBV7-9 and TRBJ2-7, is DTGVSQNPRHKITKRGQNVTFRCDPISEHNRLYWYRQTLGQGPEFLTYFQNEAQLEKSRLLSDRFSAERPKGSFSTLEIQRTEQGDSAMYLCASSSSGLYEQYFGPGTRLTVT.

The chain uses TRBV5-1 and TRBJ2-3; tentative D call: TRBD1 (5 bases). Germline values: CDR1 SGHRS, CDR2 YFSETQ. V gave up 6 bases and J gave up 2 bases, with 16 bases separating them. This CDR3 has 15 amino acids. In nucleotides, the CDR3 is TGCGCCAGCAAGGTTTTTGACAGAGCCACAGATACGCAGTATTTT. Translation: CASKVFDRATDTQYF.

The chain joins TRBV25-1 to TRBJ2-7; 10 bases match TRBD1. Germline lookup yields CDR1 MGHDK and CDR2 SYGVNS. This CDR3 region has 14 residues. The ends lost 6 bases at V and 4 bases at J; junction bases unmatched: 6. The CDR3 loop is CASRGDRGTYEQYF. CDR3 DNA sequence: TGTGCCAGCAGGGGGGACAGGGGTACTTACGAGCAGTACTTC.

The genes are TRBV5-1 and TRBJ1-1; D might be TRBD1 (6 bases). Trimming removed 4 bases from V and 11 bases from J, with 27 bases in between. Germline V CDR1 and CDR2: SGHRS, YFSETQ. This CDR3 contains 16 residues. CDR3 region: CASSLPPPGASGEAFF. In DNA, the CDR3 is TGCGCCAGCAGCCTGCCACCCCCCGGAGCTTCAGGGGAGGCTTTCTTT.

The chain combines TRBV28 with TRBJ2-2, with D possibly called TRBD1 or TRBD2 (5 bases each). The germline V gene has CDR1 MDHEN and CDR2 SYDVKM. CDR3 length equals 15 residues. V was shortened by 5 bases and J by 3 bases, with 13 bases between the two germline ends. CDR3 DNA sequence: TGTGCCAGCAGTCGAGGGGACCTATACACCGGGGAGCTGTTTTTT. Translation gives CASSRGDLYTGELFF.

The chain has TRBV6-5 and TRBJ2-6; D uncertain. The germline V gene has CDR1 MNHEY and CDR2 SVGAGI. Trimming left V 2 bases short and J 1 base short, with 6 bases between. The CDR3 totals 15 residues. The CDR3, as DNA: TGTGCCAGCAGTTACGACGCATCTGGGGCCAACGTCCTGACTTTC. It codes for CASSYDASGANVLTF.

This chain joins TRBV4-1 and TRBJ1-5; possible D gene TRBD1, 6 bases. The CDR3 has 16 amino acids. V shed 0 bases and J shed 2 bases, with 11 bases lying between them. Germline CDR1 reads MGHRA; CDR2 reads YSYEKL. As DNA, the CDR3 is TGCGCCAGCAGCCAAGAAGGGGGTTATGGCAATCAGCCCCAGCATTTT. Protein sequence: CASSQEGGYGNQPQHF.

V is TRBV19 and J is TRBJ1-5, with D possibly being TRBD1 (5 bases). V was cut by 0 bases and J by 7 bases, with 10 bases left in between. Germline CDR1 reads LNHDA; CDR2 reads SQIVND (reference sequence). The CDR3 runs to 14 residues. The CDR3 DNA reads as TGTGCCAGTAGTATAGACAGGGTTGGCCAGCCCCAGCATTTT. This gives the protein CASSIDRVGQPQHF.

CDR3 loop: CASSQDRASSYEQYF. The DNA for the CDR3 is TGCGCCAGCAGCCAAGATCGCGCTAGCTCCTACGAGCAGTACTTC. This chain connects TRBV4-1 to TRBJ2-7; no clear D. V lost 0 bases and J 0 bases, leaving 9 bases between the germline ends. Germline V gene lookup returns CDR1 MGHRA and CDR2 YSYEKL. The CDR3 extends over 15 amino acids.

Regarding this clone: Other nucleotide sequences in the sample specify the same CDR3. The chain has TRBV7-9 and TRBJ2-7; D gene unclear. V was pared by 2 bases and J by 3 bases, with 8 bases between. The CDR3 is 13 residues long. CDR1 is SEHNR and CDR2 is FQNEAQ in the germline V gene (reference sequence). CDR3 DNA: TGTGCCAGCAGCTTACCGCCTGACTACGAGCAGTACTTC. Translating gives CASSLPPDYEQYF.

This clone was recorded only once. This chain joins TRBV2 and TRBJ2-4; 11 bases are a match to TRBD2. This CDR3 is 16 amino acids long. The V gene end was trimmed by 10 bases and the J gene end by 0 bases; junction bases not matched to a gene: 8. Germline V gene data show CDR1 as SNHLY and CDR2 as FYNNEI. CDR3 in DNA: TGTGCCATTTCGCTCGGGACTAGCGGAGCCAAAAACATTCAGTACTTC. It codes for CAISLGTSGAKNIQYF.

A single count supports this clone. V usage is TRBV6-6 and J usage is TRBJ1-4; 9 nucleotides match TRBD1. The V gene's germline CDR1 is MNHNY and CDR2 SVGAGI (reference sequence). The CDR3 is made up of 15 amino acids. The junction had 12 bases not matched to a gene; V was cut back by 10 bases and J by 6 bases. The CDR3 sequence is CATEGRDRVDEKLFF. In DNA, the CDR3 is TGTGCCACCGAAGGCCGGGACAGGGTGGATGAAAAACTGTTTTTT.

As regards this clone: The sample holds other DNA sequences that translate to the same CDR3. The J gene is TRBJ2-7, the V gene TRBV18; D may correspond to TRBD1 or TRBD2 (6 bases each). V gave up 6 bases and J gave up 0 bases, with 15 bases separating them. This CDR3 comprises 15 residues. Germline V CDR1 and CDR2: KGHSH, LQKENI. This CDR3 is CASSPPGGGSYEQYF. For the CDR3, the DNA is TGTGCCAGCTCGCCTCCAGGAGGGGGCTCCTACGAGCAGTACTTC. Full variable domain (remainder filled in from reference TRBV18 and TRBJ2-7): NAGVMQNPRHLVRRRGQEARLRCSPMKGHSHVYWYRQLPEEGLKFMVYLQKENIIDESGMPKERFSAEFPKEGPSILRIQQVVRGDSAAYFCASSPPGGGSYEQYFGPGTRLTVT.

The rearrangement joins TRBV9 to TRBJ1-2; no clear D gene. V gave up 4 bases and J gave up 7 bases, with 14 bases separating them. Germline V gene data show CDR1 as SGDLS and CDR2 as YYNGEE. CDR3 length: 13 residues. The DNA of the CDR3 is TGTGCCAGCAGCTTCTCCCAAGCGGCTGGCTACACCTTC. Translated, it gives CASSFSQAAGYTF. Looking up the rest from reference TRBV9 and TRBJ1-2 gives the full variable domain: DSGVTQTPKHLITATGQRVTLRCSPRSGDLSVYWYQQSLDQGLQFLIQYYNGEERAKGNILERFSAQQFPDLHSELNLSSLELGDSALYFCASSFSQAAGYTFGSGTRLTVV.

The gene calls are TRBV6-1 and TRBJ2-1, with D unclear. The V end lost 2 bases, the J end lost 0 bases, and 11 bases lay between the germline ends. The CDR3 runs to 16 residues. Germline CDR1 reads MNHNS; CDR2 reads SASEGT. CDR3 in amino acids: CASSEYWGSSYNEQFF. Here the CDR3 DNA reads TGTGCCAGCAGTGAATACTGGGGTAGCTCCTACAATGAGCAGTTCTTC.

Comment on this clone: Other DNA sequences of this sample code for an identical CDR3. V and J are TRBV12-5 and TRBJ2-3; maybe TRBD2 (6 bases). This CDR3 is 13 amino acids long. V dropped 6 bases and J dropped 1 base, with 8 bases sitting between them. Germline CDR1 and CDR2: LGHNT and FRNRAP. The CDR3 sequence: CASGPSGTDTQYF. The CDR3 DNA is TGTGCTAGTGGACCTAGCGGCACAGATACGCAGTATTTT.

The chain has TRBV6-5 and TRBJ1-2, with TRBD1 matching 7 bases. Germline loops: CDR1 MNHEY, CDR2 SVGAGI. V gave up 5 bases and J gave up 0 bases; unmatched junction bases: 6. The CDR3 spans 15 residues. CDR3: CASSRGQRPNYGYTF. For the CDR3, the DNA is TGTGCCAGCAGTAGGGGACAGCGACCTAACTATGGCTACACCTTC.

This rearrangement joins TRBV5-1 to TRBJ2-3; maybe TRBD1 (6 bases). Between the trimmed V and J ends, which lost 2 bases and 2 bases, there was a span of 12 bases. Per germline, CDR1 SGHRS and CDR2 YFSETQ. This CDR3 comprises 15 residues. The CDR3 coding sequence is TGCGCCAGCAGCTTCGGACAGACACTCACAGATACGCAGTATTTT. The encoded protein is CASSFGQTLTDTQYF.

The chain carries TRBV4-3 and TRBJ2-3, with 10 bases fitting TRBD2. The ends lost 2 bases at V and 6 bases at J; junction bases unmatched: 5. CDR1 and CDR2 from the germline V gene are LGHNA and YSLEER. The CDR3 is 15 amino acids. This chain's CDR3 is CASSQRAGGRDTQYF. The CDR3 nucleotides read TGCGCCAGCAGCCAACGAGCGGGAGGGCGGGATACGCAGTATTTT.

The chain carries TRBV30 and TRBJ1-1; D not certain. Germline V gene lookup returns CDR1 GTSNPN and CDR2 SVGIG (reference sequence). Between the trimmed V and J ends, which lost 4 bases and 1 base, there was a span of 10 bases. This CDR3 region has 13 residues. The CDR3 reads CAWMYTTNTEAFF. As DNA, the CDR3 is TGTGCCTGGATGTACACAACGAACACTGAAGCTTTCTTT.

J is TRBJ1-2 and V is TRBV19, with no clear D. Germline V gene sequence: CDR1 LNHDA, CDR2 SQIVND (reference sequence). Trimming cost V 5 bases and J 2 bases, with 9 bases left between them. This CDR3 spans 13 amino acids. The chain's CDR3 is CASSLLDNYGYTF. The CDR3 DNA is TGTGCCAGTAGTCTCCTGGACAACTATGGCTACACCTTC.

This clone was seen a single time. The chain couples TRBV7-8 to TRBJ2-5; unclear D gene. From germline, CDR1 is SGHVS and CDR2 FQNEAQ. Trimming took off 1 base at V and 2 bases at J, with 26 bases between the two ends. The length of the CDR3 is 20 residues. The CDR3 nucleotides are TGTGCCAGCAGCTTAGTAGCCCAGCGTGCGGTCAATTCACCGCAAGAGACCCAGTACTTC. Its protein product is CASSLVAQRAVNSPQETQYF.

The chain joins TRBV5-4 to TRBJ1-3; no definite D call. With 3 bases removed from V and 2 bases from J, the gap between germline ends came to 9 bases. Germline V gene sequence: CDR1 SGHNT, CDR2 YYREEE (reference sequence). The CDR3 covers 14 residues. The CDR3 nucleotides are TGTGCCAGCAGCTCAGAGGGAACTGGAAACACCATATATTTT. Translation gives CASSSEGTGNTIYF.

The V call is TRBV6-6, the J call TRBJ1-5; D unresolved. The germline V gene has CDR1 MNHNY and CDR2 SVGAGI (reference sequence). This CDR3 spans 16 amino acids. V was cut by 5 bases and J by 3 bases, with 17 bases left in between. CDR3 nucleotides: TGTGCCAGCAGTCCCAGACACGGCACTATCAATCAGCCCCAGCATTTT. Amino acid sequence: CASSPRHGTINQPQHF.

The chain combines TRBV30 with TRBJ2-2; D is perhaps TRBD1 (6 bases). The germline V gene encodes CDR1 GTSNPN and CDR2 SVGIG (reference sequence). V gave up 3 bases and J gave up 5 bases, with 10 bases separating them. The CDR3 runs 13 residues. CDR3 residues: CAWRQGPTGELFF. The CDR3 DNA reads as TGTGCCTGGAGACAGGGACCTACCGGGGAGCTGTTTTTT.